This T cell receptor beta chain was sequenced in a study of response to subunit inactivated influenza vaccine. Findings and caveats of the study: The study's authors posited that every seasonal influenza vaccination enlists few new T cells.

Regarding this clonotype: Antigen: not known.

TCRdb processed the RT-PCR reads anew with MiXCR; each CDR3 protein has one entry. Among about 610,000 distinct CDR3 sequences listed, 12% to 15% were seen once. V lost 3 bases and J lost 5; bases outside the gene matches: 5. There are 14 residues in the CDR3. CDR1 is SGHKS, CDR2 YYEKEE, per germline (reference sequence). This chain links TRBV5-5 with TRBJ1-2, with TRBD1 identical over 9 bases. The receptor was derived from a man aged 50 to 59 who received an inactivated influenza vaccine. Here the sequenced sample was PBMCs from blood, taken 11 to 12 days after vaccination. The CDR3 sequence is CASSSRDRVYGYTF. CDR3 DNA sequence: TGTGCCAGCAGCTCCCGGGACAGGGTGTATGGCTACACCTTC.